This paragraph covers one TCR beta chain sequence. Its antigen is not identified. TCRdb keeps only in-frame clones here, not all; method: immunoSEQ multiplex PCR. This table holds more than 60,000 clones, over 75% found once. Germline loops: CDR1 LNHDA, CDR2 SQIVND (reference sequence). V was pared by 10 bases and J by 9 bases, with 8 bases of the junction left unmatched. The CDR3 covers 12 residues. The data originate from a study of OX40 agonist ivuxolimab in advanced cancers. The study's findings and limits: Low normalized T-cell clonal expansion was also seen in some nonresponders.

The receptor's source is an adult with an advanced solid tumor such as melanoma, head and neck, liver or kidney cancer. This specimen consisted of CD4+ or CD8+ T cells sorted from blood, obtained in a trial of the OX40 agonist ivuxolimab. V usage is TRBV19 and J usage is TRBJ1-5, with 8 bases that match TRBD1. CDR3 nucleotides: TGTGCCACCGGACAGGGCGGGGTGCCCCAGCATTTT. It encodes CATGQGGVPQHF.